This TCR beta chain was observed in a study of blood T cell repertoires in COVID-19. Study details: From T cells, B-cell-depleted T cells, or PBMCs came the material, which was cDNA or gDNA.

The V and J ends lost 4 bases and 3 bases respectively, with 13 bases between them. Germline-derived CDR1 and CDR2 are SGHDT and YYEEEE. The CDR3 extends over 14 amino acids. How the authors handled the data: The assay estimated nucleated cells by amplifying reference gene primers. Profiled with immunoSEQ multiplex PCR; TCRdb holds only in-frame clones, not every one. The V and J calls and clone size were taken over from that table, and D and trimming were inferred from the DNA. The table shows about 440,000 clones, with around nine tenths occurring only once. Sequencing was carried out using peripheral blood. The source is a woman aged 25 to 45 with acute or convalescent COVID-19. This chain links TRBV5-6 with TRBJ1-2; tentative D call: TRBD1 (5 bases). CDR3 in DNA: TGTGCCAGCAGCGATACAGGCTCATACTATGGCTACACCTTC. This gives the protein CASSDTGSYYGYTF. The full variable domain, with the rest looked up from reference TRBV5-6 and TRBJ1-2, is DAGVTQSPTHLIKTRGQQVTLRCSPKSGHDTVSWYQQALGQGPQFIFQYYEEEERQRGNFPDRFSGHQFPNYSSELNVNALLLGDSALYLCASSDTGSYYGYTFGSGTRLTVV.